The next 21 T cell receptor beta chains were all read from a single sample in a study of OX40 agonist ivuxolimab in advanced cancers. TCRdb keeps only in-frame clones here, not all; method: immunoSEQ multiplex PCR. The sample includes around 63,000 clones, 60% to 85% of them seen just once. The starting material was CD4+ or CD8+ T cells sorted from blood, obtained in a trial of the OX40 agonist ivuxolimab. The receptor source for this set is an adult with an advanced solid tumor such as melanoma, head and neck, liver or kidney cancer.

The chain uses TRBV5-1 and TRBJ2-7; 7 bases are a match to TRBD1. Germline-derived CDR1 and CDR2 are SGHRS and YFSETQ. This CDR3 is 14 amino acids long. V was clipped by 0 bases and J by 5 bases; unmatched bases: 5. For the CDR3, the DNA is TGCGCCAGCAGCTTGGTACAGGGGATCAACGAGCAGTACTTC. Its protein product is CASSLVQGINEQYF. The complete variable domain, with remaining parts taken from reference TRBV5-1 and TRBJ2-7, reads KAGVTQTPRYLIKTRGQQVTLSCSPISGHRSVSWYQQTPGQGLQFLFEYFSETQRNKGNFPGRFSGRQFSNSRSEMNVSTLELGDSALYLCASSLVQGINEQYFGPGTRLTVT.

This sequence joins TRBV28 and TRBJ2-5; 9 positions agree with TRBD1. Trimming at V came to 3 bases and at J to 4 bases, leaving 18 bases not matched to a gene. Germline CDR1 and CDR2: MDHEN and SYDVKM. The CDR3 consists of 19 residues. This chain's CDR3 is CASSFPRTGAFVLRETQYF. CDR3 DNA sequence: TGTGCCAGCAGTTTCCCAAGGACAGGGGCGTTCGTTTTGAGAGAGACCCAGTACTTC.

This chain uses TRBV10-1 with TRBJ1-2; D uncertain. V shed 0 bases and J shed 1 base, with 3 bases lying between them. This CDR3 is 13 amino acids long. Germline V gene data show CDR1 as WNHNN and CDR2 as SYGVQD (reference sequence). CDR3 sequence: CASSESLNYGYTF. The CDR3 region has the DNA TGCGCCAGCAGTGAGTCACTTAACTATGGCTACACCTTC.

The CDR3 DNA sequence: TGTGCCAGCAGCACTAGCGGGGGCACCTACAATGAGCAGTTCTTC. Encoded protein: CASSTSGGTYNEQFF. The J gene is TRBJ2-1, the V gene TRBV11-1, with 11 nucleotides matching TRBD2. CDR1 is SGHAT and CDR2 is FQDESV in the germline V gene (reference sequence). CDR3 length: 15 amino acids. V trimming: 5 bases; J trimming: 2 bases; junction bases outside the gene matches: 2.

The rearrangement uses TRBV4-1 and TRBJ1-1, with a possible D match to TRBD1 (5 bases). V was clipped by 1 base and J by 8 bases, with 17 bases between them. The CDR3 covers 15 residues. Germline CDR1 reads MGHRA; CDR2 reads YSYEKL. CDR3 in DNA: TGCGCCAGCAGCCAAGCGGGGCGCCCCATGGACGAAGCTTTCTTT. It codes for CASSQAGRPMDEAFF.

The chain carries TRBV5-1 and TRBJ2-5; 8 bases are shared with TRBD1. Germline values: CDR1 SGHRS, CDR2 YFSETQ. The V segment lost 2 bases and the J segment 5 bases; nucleotides outside the gene matches: 11. This CDR3 spans 16 amino acids. This chain's CDR3 is CASSLGTGGGLETQYF. The CDR3 DNA reads TGCGCCAGCAGCTTAGGGACAGGTGGGGGTCTTGAGACCCAGTACTTC.

The chain links TRBV7-9 to TRBJ2-7; D is possibly TRBD1 (6 bases). V was cut by 5 bases and J by 3 bases, with 17 bases left in between. CDR3 length: 15 residues. The germline gives CDR1 SEHNR, CDR2 FQNEAQ (reference sequence). CDR3 sequence (DNA): TGTGCCAGCAGCCCCAGGGCCCTGACAGGCTACGAGCAGTACTTC. It yields the protein CASSPRALTGYEQYF.

J is TRBJ1-4 and V is TRBV6-5; the D gene is possibly TRBD1 (5 bases). CDR1 is MNHEY and CDR2 is SVGAGI in the germline V gene. The CDR3 loop spans 13 amino acids. The V and J ends lost 2 bases and 8 bases respectively, with 9 bases between them. CDR3 DNA sequence: TGTGCCAGCAGTTACCCGGGGGTCGAAAAACTGTTTTTT. As protein: CASSYPGVEKLFF.

The chain carries TRBV5-1 and TRBJ2-2; 8 bases match TRBD2. V dropped 0 bases and J dropped 4; count of bases not matched to a gene: 8. Germline CDR1 SGHRS, CDR2 YFSETQ. The CDR3 spans 17 residues. The CDR3 DNA reads TGCGCCAGCAGCTTGGCCGTTAGCGGGATGGTCACCGGGGAGCTGTTTTTT. Amino acid sequence: CASSLAVSGMVTGELFF.

The chain has TRBV6-6 and TRBJ1-1; TRBD1 might be the D (6 bases). Per germline, CDR1 MNHNY and CDR2 SVGAGI (reference sequence). CDR3 length: 14 residues. V was shortened by 2 bases and J by 1 base, with 8 bases between the two germline ends. The CDR3 spells CASSYRQENTEAFF. The CDR3, as DNA: TGTGCCAGCAGTTACCGACAGGAGAACACTGAAGCTTTCTTT.

V gene TRBV5-1 combines with J gene TRBJ1-1; a possible D gene is TRBD1 (5 bases). CDR3 length: 13 amino acids. Germline CDR1 reads SGHRS; CDR2 reads YFSETQ. V shed 4 bases and J shed 1 base, with 8 bases lying between them. The CDR3 DNA is TGCGCCAGCAGCACCGGACAGAACACTGAAGCTTTCTTT. Its protein product is CASSTGQNTEAFF.

This chain links TRBV25-1 with TRBJ2-3; 7 bases are a match to TRBD1. Germline V CDR1 and CDR2: MGHDK, SYGVNS. Trimming took 4 bases from V and 4 from J; bases not matched to a gene: 14. This CDR3 is 17 amino acids long. CDR3 sequence: CASSVLLPGQKPDTQYF. The CDR3 nucleotides read TGTGCCAGCAGTGTCCTATTACCGGGACAGAAACCAGATACGCAGTATTTT.

The chain joins TRBV28 to TRBJ1-1; D gene ambiguous. Germline CDR1 MDHEN, CDR2 SYDVKM. This CDR3 is built from 14 residues. V was shortened by 3 bases and J by 1 base, with 9 bases between the two germline ends. CDR3 sequence reads: CASSFWGGNTEAFF. The CDR3 DNA sequence: TGTGCCAGCAGTTTCTGGGGAGGGAACACTGAAGCTTTCTTT.

The rearrangement joins TRBV4-1 to TRBJ2-3; D is unresolved. Trimming took off 2 bases at V and 6 bases at J, with 18 bases between the two ends. Germline values: CDR1 MGHRA, CDR2 YSYEKL. The CDR3 extends over 16 amino acids. CDR3 protein: CASSQLDLVGSDTQYF. The CDR3 DNA reads TGCGCCAGCAGCCAACTGGACCTAGTCGGGTCGGATACGCAGTATTTT.

This chain joins TRBV7-9 and TRBJ2-1; D is tentatively TRBD1 or TRBD2 (5 bases each). Germline CDR1 is SEHNR and CDR2 is FQNEAQ (reference sequence). V shed 5 bases and J shed 4 bases, with 12 bases lying between them. This CDR3 has 14 amino acids. The CDR3 DNA sequence: TGTGCCAGCAGCAGAGGGACGGGGTACAATGAGCAGTTCTTC. Protein sequence: CASSRGTGYNEQFF.

The CDR3 loop reads CASSPQRGTAGGGYTF. The CDR3 DNA reads TGTGCCAGCAGCCCCCAGCGGGGAACGGCGGGGGGAGGCTACACCTTC. V gene TRBV7-2 combines with J gene TRBJ1-2; TRBD1 is a possible D gene (5 bases). This CDR3 contains 16 residues. Germline V gives CDR1 SGHTA, CDR2 FQGNSA. The V and J ends lost 5 bases and 8 bases respectively, with 24 bases between them.

This chain connects TRBV5-1 to TRBJ1-1; perhaps TRBD1 as D (5 bases). V was pared by 0 bases and J by 2 bases, with 8 bases between. The CDR3 has 14 amino acids. Germline values: CDR1 SGHRS, CDR2 YFSETQ. CDR3 loop: CASSLARVNTEAFF. The CDR3 coding sequence is TGCGCCAGCAGCTTGGCCAGGGTCAACACTGAAGCTTTCTTT.

This clone appeared a few times. This chain connects TRBV7-8 to TRBJ1-6; 8 bases are a match to TRBD1. Germline CDR1 and CDR2: SGHVS and FQNEAQ. Trimming took 3 bases from V and 8 from J; bases not matched to a gene: 6. This CDR3 comprises 15 residues. CDR3 DNA: TGTGCCAGCAGCTTGCAGGGGGCGTCGGATTCACCCCTCCACTTT. The encoded protein is CASSLQGASDSPLHF.

V is TRBV29-1 and J is TRBJ2-7; 13 positions match TRBD2. From germline, CDR1 is SQVTM and CDR2 ANQGSEA. The length of the CDR3 is 17 residues. The ends lost 6 bases at V and 3 bases at J; junction bases unmatched: 14. The CDR3 loop is CSVRTSGSSLGGYEQYF. CDR3 nucleotides: TGCAGCGTCCGGACTAGCGGGAGCTCTCTCGGGGGCTACGAGCAGTACTTC.

V usage is TRBV9 and J usage is TRBJ2-5, with D unresolved. The end of the DNA aligns better with TRBJ2-7, so the J call may be wrong. CDR3 length: 15 amino acids. Germline assignment: CDR1 SGDLS and CDR2 YYNGEE. Written as DNA, the CDR3 is TGTGCCAGCAGCCGACCGGCGGTGGCTGGATACGAGCAGTACTTC. Encoded protein: CASSRPAVAGYEQYF.

This chain links TRBV15 with TRBJ1-3; possible D gene TRBD1, 5 bases. The CDR3 spans 15 residues. Germline lookup yields CDR1 LNHNV and CDR2 YYDKDF (reference sequence). V lost 1 base, J lost 3 bases, and 10 bases lay in between. The CDR3 coding sequence is TGTGCCACCAGCAGAGGACCGGGGGGTGGAAACACCATATATTTT. This gives the protein CATSRGPGGGNTIYF.